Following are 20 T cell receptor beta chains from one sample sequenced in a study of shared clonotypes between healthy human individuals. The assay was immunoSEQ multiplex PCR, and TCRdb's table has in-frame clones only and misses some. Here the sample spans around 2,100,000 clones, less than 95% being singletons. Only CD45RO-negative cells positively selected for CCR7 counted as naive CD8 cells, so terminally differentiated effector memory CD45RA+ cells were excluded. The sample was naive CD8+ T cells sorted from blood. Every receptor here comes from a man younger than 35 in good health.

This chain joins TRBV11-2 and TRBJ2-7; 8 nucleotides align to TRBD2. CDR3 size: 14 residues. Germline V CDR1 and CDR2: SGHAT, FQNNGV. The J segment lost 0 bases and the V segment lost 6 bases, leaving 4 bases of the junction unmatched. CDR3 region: CASSHGTSSYEQYF. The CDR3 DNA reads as TGTGCCAGCAGTCACGGGACTAGCTCCTACGAGCAGTACTTC.

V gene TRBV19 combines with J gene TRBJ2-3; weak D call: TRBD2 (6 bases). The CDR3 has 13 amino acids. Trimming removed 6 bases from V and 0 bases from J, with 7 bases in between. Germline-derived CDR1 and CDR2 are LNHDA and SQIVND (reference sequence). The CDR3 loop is CASRGRSTDTQYF. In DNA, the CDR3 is TGTGCCAGTAGAGGGAGGAGCACAGATACGCAGTATTTT. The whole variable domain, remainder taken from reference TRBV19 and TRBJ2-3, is DGGITQSPKYLFRKEGQNVTLSCEQNLNHDAMYWYRQDPGQGLRLIYYSQIVNDFQKGDIAEGYSVSREKKESFPLTVTSAQKNPTAFYLCASRGRSTDTQYFGPGTRLTVL.

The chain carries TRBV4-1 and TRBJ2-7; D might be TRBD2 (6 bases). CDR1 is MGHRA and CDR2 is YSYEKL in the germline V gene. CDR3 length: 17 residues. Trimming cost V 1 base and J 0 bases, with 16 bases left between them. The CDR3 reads CASSQVSGLMSSYEQYF. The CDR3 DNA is TGCGCCAGCAGCCAAGTTTCGGGACTGATGAGCTCCTACGAGCAGTACTTC.

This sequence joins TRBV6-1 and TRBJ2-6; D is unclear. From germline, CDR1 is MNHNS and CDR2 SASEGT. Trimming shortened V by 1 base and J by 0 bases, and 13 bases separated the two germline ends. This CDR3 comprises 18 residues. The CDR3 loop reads CASSEGGRWNSGANVLTF. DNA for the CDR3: TGTGCCAGCAGTGAAGGAGGCAGATGGAACTCTGGGGCCAACGTCCTGACTTTC.

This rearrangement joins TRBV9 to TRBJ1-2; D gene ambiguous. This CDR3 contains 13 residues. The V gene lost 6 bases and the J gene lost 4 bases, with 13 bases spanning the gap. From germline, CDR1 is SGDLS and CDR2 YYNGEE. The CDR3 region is CASKGGEGYGYTF. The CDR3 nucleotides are TGTGCCAGCAAAGGTGGGGAGGGCTATGGCTACACCTTC. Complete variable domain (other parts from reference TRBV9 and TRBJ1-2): DSGVTQTPKHLITATGQRVTLRCSPRSGDLSVYWYQQSLDQGLQFLIQYYNGEERAKGNILERFSAQQFPDLHSELNLSSLELGDSALYFCASKGGEGYGYTFGSGTRLTVV.

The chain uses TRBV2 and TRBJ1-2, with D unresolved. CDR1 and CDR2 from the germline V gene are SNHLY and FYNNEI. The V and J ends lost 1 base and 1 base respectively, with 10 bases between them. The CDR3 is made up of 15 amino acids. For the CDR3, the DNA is TGTGCCAGCAGTGAAGTAGGCCCTCTTAACTATGGCTACACCTTC. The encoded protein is CASSEVGPLNYGYTF.

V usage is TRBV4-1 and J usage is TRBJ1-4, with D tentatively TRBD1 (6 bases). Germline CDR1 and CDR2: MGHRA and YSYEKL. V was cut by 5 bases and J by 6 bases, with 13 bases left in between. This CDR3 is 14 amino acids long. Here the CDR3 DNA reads TGCGCCAGCAGCGTTACAGGGCCCCATGAAAAACTGTTTTTT. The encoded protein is CASSVTGPHEKLFF.

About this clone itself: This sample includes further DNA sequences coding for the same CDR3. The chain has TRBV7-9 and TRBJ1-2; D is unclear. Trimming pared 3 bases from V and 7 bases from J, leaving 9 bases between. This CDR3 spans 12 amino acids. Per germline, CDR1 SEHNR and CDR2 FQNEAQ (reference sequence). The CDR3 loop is CASSLDGSGYTF. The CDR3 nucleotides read TGTGCCAGCAGCTTGGACGGGAGTGGCTACACCTTC.

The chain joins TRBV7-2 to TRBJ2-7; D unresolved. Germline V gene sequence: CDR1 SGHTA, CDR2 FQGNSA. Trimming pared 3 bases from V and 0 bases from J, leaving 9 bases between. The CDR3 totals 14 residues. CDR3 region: CASSFGVSSYEQYF. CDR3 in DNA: TGTGCCAGCAGCTTCGGTGTGAGCTCCTACGAGCAGTACTTC.

The chain's CDR3 is CASSEDRGKAEAFF. CDR3 DNA sequence: TGCGCCAGCAGCGAGGACAGGGGCAAGGCTGAAGCTTTCTTT. V gene TRBV5-1 combines with J gene TRBJ1-1, with 9 bases identical to TRBD1. This CDR3 region has 14 residues. V was pared by 4 bases and J by 6 bases, with 7 bases of the junction left unmatched. CDR1 SGHRS and CDR2 YFSETQ come from the germline V gene.

CDR3 bases: TGTGCCAGCAGTCGTCGACTAGCGGGGGGGAGTTCCTACGAGCAGTACTTC. Its translation: CASSRRLAGGSSYEQYF. The rearrangement joins TRBV28 to TRBJ2-7; 14 positions agree with TRBD2. The CDR3 sequence is 17 residues long. The V gene end was trimmed by 5 bases and the J gene end by 1 base; junction bases not matched to a gene: 7. Germline V gene sequence: CDR1 MDHEN, CDR2 SYDVKM.

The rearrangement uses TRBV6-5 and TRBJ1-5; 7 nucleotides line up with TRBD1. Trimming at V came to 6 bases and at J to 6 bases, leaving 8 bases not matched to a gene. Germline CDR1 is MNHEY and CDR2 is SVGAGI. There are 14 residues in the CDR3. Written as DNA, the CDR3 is TGTGCCAGCAGCCTGACAGGGATGATTCAGCCCCAGCATTTT. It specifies CASSLTGMIQPQHF.

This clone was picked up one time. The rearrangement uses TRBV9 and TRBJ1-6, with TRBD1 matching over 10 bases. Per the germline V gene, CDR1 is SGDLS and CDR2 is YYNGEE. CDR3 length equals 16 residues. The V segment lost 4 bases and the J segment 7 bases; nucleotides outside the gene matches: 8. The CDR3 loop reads CASSLRADRGNSPLHF. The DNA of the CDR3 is TGTGCCAGCAGCCTAAGGGCGGACAGGGGGAATTCACCCCTCCACTTT.

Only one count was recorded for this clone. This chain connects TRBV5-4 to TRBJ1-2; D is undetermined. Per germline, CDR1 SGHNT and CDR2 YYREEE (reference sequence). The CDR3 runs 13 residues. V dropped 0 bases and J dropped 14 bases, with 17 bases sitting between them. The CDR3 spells CASSLETTSITTF. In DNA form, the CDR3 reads TGTGCCAGCAGCTTGGAGACAACATCAATTACGACCTTC.

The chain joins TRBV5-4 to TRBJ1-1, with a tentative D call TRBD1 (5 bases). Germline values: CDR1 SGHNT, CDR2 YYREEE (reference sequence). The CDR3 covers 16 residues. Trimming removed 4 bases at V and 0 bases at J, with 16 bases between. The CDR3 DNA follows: TGTGCCAGCAGCCATTCAGGGCGAGAGCTGAACACTGAAGCTTTCTTT. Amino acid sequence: CASSHSGRELNTEAFF.

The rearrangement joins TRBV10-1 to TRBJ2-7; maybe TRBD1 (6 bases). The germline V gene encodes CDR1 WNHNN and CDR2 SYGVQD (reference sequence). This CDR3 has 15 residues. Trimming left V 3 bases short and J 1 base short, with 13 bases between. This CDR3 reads CASSDPGVGSYEQYF. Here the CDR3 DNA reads TGCGCCAGCAGTGATCCAGGGGTGGGTTCCTACGAGCAGTACTTC.

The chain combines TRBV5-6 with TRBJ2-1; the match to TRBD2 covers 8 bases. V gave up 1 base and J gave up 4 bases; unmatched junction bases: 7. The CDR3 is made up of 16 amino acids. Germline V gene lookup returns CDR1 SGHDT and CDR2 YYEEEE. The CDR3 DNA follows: TGTGCCAGCAGCTTGAGTATTAGCGGGAATTACAATGAGCAGTTCTTC. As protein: CASSLSISGNYNEQFF.

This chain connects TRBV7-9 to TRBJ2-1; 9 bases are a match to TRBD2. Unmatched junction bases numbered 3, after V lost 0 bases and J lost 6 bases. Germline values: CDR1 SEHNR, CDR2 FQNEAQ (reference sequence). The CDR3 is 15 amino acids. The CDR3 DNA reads TGTGCCAGCAGCTTAGCACGCGGGGGGGCCAATGAGCAGTTCTTC. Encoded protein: CASSLARGGANEQFF.

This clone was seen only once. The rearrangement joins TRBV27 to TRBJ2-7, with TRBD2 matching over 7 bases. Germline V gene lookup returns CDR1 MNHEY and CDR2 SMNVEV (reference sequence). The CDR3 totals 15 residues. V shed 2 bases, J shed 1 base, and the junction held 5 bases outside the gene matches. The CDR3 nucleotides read TGTGCCAGCAGTTTAGTAGGGGAGGGTTCCTACGAGCAGTACTTC. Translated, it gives CASSLVGEGSYEQYF.

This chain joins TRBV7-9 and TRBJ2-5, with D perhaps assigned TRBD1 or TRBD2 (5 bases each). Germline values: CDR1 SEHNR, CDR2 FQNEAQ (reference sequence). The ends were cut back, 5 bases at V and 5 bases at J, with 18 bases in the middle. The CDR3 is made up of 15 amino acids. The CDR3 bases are TGTGCCAGCAGCCCCCCCTTGGGGGACGCGGAGACCCAGTACTTC. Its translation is CASSPPLGDAETQYF.